This T cell receptor (beta chain) was obtained from a study of regulatory T cells in long-lasting Graves disease. Construction of TCR beta libraries relied on iRepertoire HTBI primers and on Arm-PCR targeting CDR3 regions. TCRdb re-derived calls from the multiplex PCR reads in MiXCR, one entry per CDR3 protein. The sample has roughly 400,000 distinct CDR3 sequences, 20% to 25% seen once. Germline assignment: CDR1 MDHEN and CDR2 SYDVKM. The CDR3 is 14 residues long. V was pared by 7 bases and J by 4 bases, with 5 bases of the junction left unmatched. In its sample, this clonotype was seen many times. Time point reported: persistent/refractory GD, antithyroid drugs over 5 years with positive TRAb. Making the TCR library involved RNA that had been extracted from PBMCs.

The clonotype was recovered from a female donor with Graves disease. The chain combines TRBV28 with TRBJ1-4; 8 bases agree with TRBD1. Sequenced here: peripheral blood mononuclear cells (PBMCs), sampled when the disease was refractory, from a patient treated with antithyroid drugs. The CDR3 bases are TGTGCCAGCAATGAACAGGGGGGTAATGAAAAACTGTTTTTT. This encodes CASNEQGGNEKLFF.